Below are 16 T cell receptor beta chains sequenced from a single sample in a study of high-grade serous ovarian cancer treatment subgroups (dated by TCRdb to the early 2020s). Tumor samples were collected prior to definitive surgery or chemotherapy. The library relied on the immunoSEQ multiplex PCR assay. As stored in TCRdb, this immuneACCESS dataset retains in-frame rearrangements with V and J assigned. A fraction of the clones does not appear; measured against another copy, unresolved V genes explain less than half of the discrepancy, and the remainder lacks a known reason. The sample table shows 4,500 or so clones, and around four fifths are seen once. The leading ten clones occupy roughly 5% of the sample. Sequencing was carried out using tumor tissue. These receptors originate from a human donor with high-grade serous ovarian cancer.

J is TRBJ2-7 and V is TRBV2, with D possibly matching TRBD2 (6 bases). V was cut by 5 bases and J by 1 base, with 12 bases left in between. Per the germline V gene, CDR1 is SNHLY and CDR2 is FYNNEI. This CDR3 contains 14 residues. The DNA for the CDR3 is TGTGCCAGCAGTTCGGGACTCCGGTCCTACGAGCAGTACTTC. Translating it yields CASSSGLRSYEQYF.

The chain links TRBV9 to TRBJ1-4; D possibly corresponds to TRBD1 (6 bases). The CDR3 totals 16 residues. Germline loops: CDR1 SGDLS, CDR2 YYNGEE. The V gene lost 3 bases and the J gene lost 3 bases, with 15 bases spanning the gap. CDR3 loop: CASSATGLVANEKLFF. As DNA, the CDR3 is TGTGCCAGCAGCGCTACAGGGCTAGTGGCTAATGAAAAACTGTTTTTT.

The chain couples TRBV19 to TRBJ2-5; no reliable D call. V lost 3 bases and J 5 bases, leaving 10 bases between the germline ends. The CDR3 is made up of 13 amino acids. Germline V gene data show CDR1 as LNHDA and CDR2 as SQIVND (reference sequence). CDR3 bases: TGTGCCAGTAGTATCGTGACAAGGGAGACCCAGTACTTC. Protein: CASSIVTRETQYF.

J is TRBJ2-5 and V is TRBV20-1; no definite D call. CDR1 and CDR2 from the germline V gene are DFQATT and SNEGSKA (reference sequence). V was clipped by 1 base and J by 2 bases, with 2 bases between them. This CDR3 region has 11 residues. The CDR3 is CSARGQETQYF. As DNA, the CDR3 is TGCAGTGCTAGAGGTCAAGAGACCCAGTACTTC.

This chain links TRBV10-2 with TRBJ1-5; weak D call: TRBD1 (5 bases). V lost 3 bases and J 7 bases, leaving 10 bases between the germline ends. Germline V gene data show CDR1 as WSHSY and CDR2 as SAAADI. The length of the CDR3 is 13 residues. CDR3 amino acids: CASSEGARQPQHF. The CDR3 nucleotides read TGCGCCAGCAGTGAAGGGGCTAGGCAGCCCCAGCATTTT.

The chain links TRBV27 to TRBJ2-4; TRBD1 aligns across 9 bases. Germline V gives CDR1 MNHEY, CDR2 SMNVEV (reference sequence). The length of the CDR3 is 14 residues. Germline trimming cut 5 bases from V and 7 bases from J; bases unmatched to any gene: 6. For the CDR3, the DNA is TGTGCCAGCAGTCTGGGGACAGGGTTGAACATTCAGTACTTC. It codes for CASSLGTGLNIQYF.

The chain joins TRBV27 to TRBJ1-1; D is unclear. V was cut by 6 bases and J by 1 base, with 9 bases left in between. Per the germline V gene, CDR1 is MNHEY and CDR2 is SMNVEV (reference sequence). This CDR3 is built from 13 residues. The CDR3 DNA reads TGTGCCAGCAGAGGATGGGGGAACACTGAAGCTTTCTTT. It codes for CASRGWGNTEAFF.

This clone showed up just once. The chain couples TRBV29-1 to TRBJ2-1; 8 bases fit TRBD1. J lost 4 bases, V lost 2 bases, and 1 base had no gene match. The CDR3 has 13 residues. From germline, CDR1 is SQVTM and CDR2 ANQGSEA. The CDR3 region has the DNA TGCAGCGTTGAACAGGGGGCTTACAATGAGCAGTTCTTC. Amino acid sequence: CSVEQGAYNEQFF.

The rearrangement joins TRBV18 to TRBJ2-5; TRBD2 might be the D (6 bases). This CDR3 comprises 16 residues. Germline V gene data show CDR1 as KGHSH and CDR2 as LQKENI. Trimming shortened V by 4 bases and J by 2 bases, and 17 bases separated the two germline ends. In DNA form, the CDR3 reads TGTGCCAGCTCACTCCCCTTAGGAGGGGCGCAAGAGACCCAGTACTTC. This encodes CASSLPLGGAQETQYF.

This chain joins TRBV19 and TRBJ2-7; 12 nucleotides agree with TRBD2. Germline V gene data show CDR1 as LNHDA and CDR2 as SQIVND (reference sequence). V trimming: 8 bases; J trimming: 2 bases; junction bases outside the gene matches: 10. The CDR3 length is 16 residues. For the CDR3, the DNA is TGTGCCAGTGCGACCCTGACTAGCGGGGGACCCTACGAGCAGTACTTC. It encodes CASATLTSGGPYEQYF.

The V gene is TRBV7-9, the J gene TRBJ2-5, with D unresolved. Trimming shortened V by 5 bases and J by 5 bases, and 12 bases separated the two germline ends. The germline V gene encodes CDR1 SEHNR and CDR2 FQNEAQ (reference sequence). The CDR3 loop spans 13 amino acids. CDR3 DNA: TGTGCCAGCAGCCAATTACAGAGGGAGACCCAGTACTTC. Protein product: CASSQLQRETQYF.

The rearrangement uses TRBV7-1 and TRBJ1-2; maybe TRBD1 (5 bases). TRBV7-1 is treated as an ORF (open reading frame) with a function not yet certain. Trimming removed 8 bases from V and 4 bases from J, with 14 bases in between. CDR3 length: 13 residues. In DNA form, the CDR3 reads TGTGCCAGCTTCGGAGGGGAGACCTATGGCTACACCTTC. This sequence encodes CASFGGETYGYTF.

The CDR3 DNA reads TGTGCCAGCAGCTCGGAGGTAGGGGACGCCAATGAGCAGTTCTTC. It translates to CASSSEVGDANEQFF. J is TRBJ2-1 and V is TRBV5-4; TRBD1 or TRBD2 may be the D gene (5 bases each). CDR1 SGHNT and CDR2 YYREEE come from the germline V gene (reference sequence). The CDR3 runs to 15 residues. Deletions cut 3 bases from V and 6 bases from J, with 16 bases between.

This clone turned up a few times. The chain carries TRBV7-9 and TRBJ1-1, with a possible D match to TRBD1 (6 bases). Per the germline V gene, CDR1 is SEHNR and CDR2 is FQNEAQ (reference sequence). The CDR3 sequence is 15 residues long. Trimming removed 3 bases at V and 0 bases at J, with 11 bases between. The CDR3 region has the DNA TGTGCCAGCAGCTTGGGGGGCGCAATGAACACTGAAGCTTTCTTT. This sequence encodes CASSLGGAMNTEAFF.

The chain employs TRBV10-1 and TRBJ2-7, with D unresolved. V lost 2 bases, J lost 7 bases, and 15 bases lay in between. Looked up from germline, CDR1 is WNHNN and CDR2 is SYGVQD (reference sequence). CDR3 length: 14 amino acids. The CDR3 DNA reads as TGCGCCAGCAGTGAGGCAGTGCGGCTATGTGAGCAGTACTTC. It specifies CASSEAVRLCEQYF.

The rearrangement joins TRBV30 to TRBJ1-1, with TRBD1 identical over 7 bases. Germline V lookup: CDR1 GTSNPN, CDR2 SVGIG (reference sequence). This CDR3 is built from 14 residues. V dropped 3 bases and J dropped 1; count of bases not matched to a gene: 5. In DNA, the CDR3 is TGTGCCTGGAGAAAGGGGGACAGGAACACTGAAGCTTTCTTT. Translation gives CAWRKGDRNTEAFF. Filled out from reference TRBV30 and TRBJ1-1, the complete variable domain reads SQTIHQWPATLVQPVGSPLSLECTVEGTSNPNLYWYRQAAGRGLQLLFYSVGIGQISSEVPQNLSASRPQDRQFILSSKKLLLSDSGFYLCAWRKGDRNTEAFFGQGTRLTVV.